One T cell receptor (beta chain) is described in this entry. No antigen is known for it. Rearranged V-D-J TRB sequences were amplified with a mixed TRB-A/B primer pool. TCRdb redid the calling of the multiplex PCR reads with MiXCR, one entry per CDR3 protein. The sample includes some 10,000 distinct CDR3 sequences, 40% to 45% of them seen just once. The source of the sample is a study of T cell repertoires in aging, cancer and after chemotherapy. Study observations and caveats: Age-matched healthy donors had significantly more diverse, less clonal blood TCR repertoires than untreated cancer patients.

Peripheral blood genomic DNA, not sorted cells or RNA, was the template. The TCR was taken from a human donor in good health. The material sequenced was blood.

CDR3 region: CASRQGNTGELFF. DNA for the CDR3: TGTGCCAGCCGACAGGGGAACACCGGGGAGCTGTTTTTT. The chain joins TRBV6-5 to TRBJ2-2, with TRBD1 matching over 7 bases. The CDR3 has 13 amino acids. Germline V CDR1 and CDR2: MNHEY, SVGAGI. The junction had 1 base not matched to a gene; V was cut back by 8 bases and J by 1 base.